Listed below are T cell receptor beta chains from one sample, sequenced in a study of blood T cell repertoires in COVID-19. Sequencing was performed with immunoSEQ multiplex PCR; in TCRdb, only in-frame clones are kept and a portion is missing. The table has 150,000 to 200,000 clones, 80% to 90% seen once. Sequences were obtained from peripheral blood. These receptors were collected from a man younger than 30 who had recovered from COVID-19. Both conserved end residues are part of each CDR3. D genes are given only for firm matches. The listing skips clone size in some rows; elsewhere it reads once, few, many or a size class.

J gene | clone size | V gene | D gene | CDR3 DNA | CDR3 protein
TRBJ2-3 | once | TRBV6-5 | TRBD2 | TGTGCCAGCAGTTACTACCGGGAGGGTGCAGATACGCAGTATTTT | CASSYYREGADTQYF
TRBJ1-3 | . | TRBV6-2/TRBV6-3 | . | TGTGCCAGCAGTCGGGACACCATATATTTT | CASSRDTIYF
TRBJ2-1 | . | TRBV24-1 | TRBD2 | TGTGCCACCAGTGATCTACCCGGGACTAGCGGACGATACAATGAGCAGTTCTTC | CATSDLPGTSGRYNEQFF
TRBJ1-5 | . | TRBV21-1 | . | TGTGCCAGCAGCAAAGAAAAGGTGCAGGGGACTATCCGGCGGCCCCAGCATTTT | CASSKEKVQGTIRRPQHF
TRBJ2-2 | . | TRBV11-2 | . | TGTGCCAGCAGCACTGGAGGCGGTACCGGGGAGCTGTTTTTT | CASSTGGGTGELFF
TRBJ2-1 | . | TRBV18 | TRBD1 | TGTGCCAGCTCATCCATCGTATCACTTACAGGGGCGAATGAGCAGTTCTTC | CASSSIVSLTGANEQFF
TRBJ2-6 | . | TRBV12-3/TRBV12-4 | TRBD2 | TGTGCCAGCAGTCGGGGGGAGGGTCAGGTCCTGACTTTC | CASSRGEGQVLTF
TRBJ1-2 | few | TRBV28 | . | TGTGCCAGCAGTTTGTTACTCAGCTACACCTTC | CASSLLLSYTF
TRBJ2-1 | . | TRBV5-1 | TRBD1 | TGCGCCAGCAGCTTGAGGGGGCTGCAGAGGAGCTCCTACAATGAGCAGTTCTTC | CASSLRGLQRSSYNEQFF
TRBJ2-5 | . | TRBV7-7 | . | TGTGCTAGCAGCTTGGACGGGAGAGGGGAGACCCAGTACTTC | CASSLDGRGETQYF
TRBJ2-3 | few | TRBV11-2 | TRBD2 | TGTGCCAGCAGCTCCGATACGACTAGCGGGAGGGCAGATACGCAGTATTTT | CASSSDTTSGRADTQYF
TRBJ2-7 | . | TRBV2 | . | TGTGCCAGCATCGTCAGGGGTCCGAGCTCCTACGAGCAGTACTTC | CASIVRGPSSYEQYF
TRBJ2-1 | . | TRBV7-2 | . | TGTGCCAGCAGCTCTTACCTATACAATGAGCAGTTCTTC | CASSSYLYNEQFF
TRBJ2-1 | . | TRBV12-5 | TRBD2 | TGTGCTAGGATGGTTCGGGAGGGACTAGATGAGCAGTTCTTC | CARMVREGLDEQFF